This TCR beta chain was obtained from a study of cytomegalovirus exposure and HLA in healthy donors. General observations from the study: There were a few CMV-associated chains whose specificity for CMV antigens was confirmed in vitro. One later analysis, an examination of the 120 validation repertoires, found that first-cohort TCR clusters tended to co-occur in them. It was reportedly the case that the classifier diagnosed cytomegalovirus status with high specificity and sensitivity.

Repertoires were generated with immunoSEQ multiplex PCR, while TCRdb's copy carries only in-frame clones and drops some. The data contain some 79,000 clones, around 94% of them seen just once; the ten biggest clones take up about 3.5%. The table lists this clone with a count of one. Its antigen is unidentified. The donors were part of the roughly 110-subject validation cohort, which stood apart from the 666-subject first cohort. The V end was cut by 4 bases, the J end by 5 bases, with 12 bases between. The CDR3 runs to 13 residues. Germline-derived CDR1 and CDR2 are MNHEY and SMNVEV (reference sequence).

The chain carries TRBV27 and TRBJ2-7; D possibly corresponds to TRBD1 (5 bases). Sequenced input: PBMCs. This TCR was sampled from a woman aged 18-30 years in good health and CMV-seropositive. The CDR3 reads CASSSQGTHEQYF. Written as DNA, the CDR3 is TGTGCCAGCAGTTCTCAGGGTACCCACGAGCAGTACTTC.